This T cell receptor beta chain was captured in a study of glioma-infiltrating T cells. Amplification of TCR alpha and beta CDR3 regions from RNA used iRepertoire nested multiplex PCR. TCRdb reprocessed the multiplex PCR reads via MiXCR and lists one record per CDR3 protein. The table records about 110,000 distinct CDR3 sequences, about 25% of them present only once. Study-wide results and limits: Tissue-blood divergence was below expectation in non-neoplastic patients, above in gliomas.

This clonotype showed up many times. Its cognate antigen is unknown. Germline lookup yields CDR1 LNHNV and CDR2 YYDKDF (reference sequence). V shed 1 base, J shed 3 bases, and the junction held 8 bases outside the gene matches. The CDR3 covers 17 residues. This TCR came from a human donor with low-grade glioma or glioblastoma, undergoing nonglioma brain surgery, or in good health (not recorded which). The V gene is TRBV15, the J gene TRBJ2-1, with 8 bases matching TRBD2. The source material was glioma tissue, nonneoplastic brain tissue, or PBMCs (not recorded which). The CDR3 sequence: CATSRAQLADLYNEQFF. Here the CDR3 DNA reads TGTGCCACCAGCAGAGCCCAACTAGCGGACCTCTACAATGAGCAGTTCTTC.